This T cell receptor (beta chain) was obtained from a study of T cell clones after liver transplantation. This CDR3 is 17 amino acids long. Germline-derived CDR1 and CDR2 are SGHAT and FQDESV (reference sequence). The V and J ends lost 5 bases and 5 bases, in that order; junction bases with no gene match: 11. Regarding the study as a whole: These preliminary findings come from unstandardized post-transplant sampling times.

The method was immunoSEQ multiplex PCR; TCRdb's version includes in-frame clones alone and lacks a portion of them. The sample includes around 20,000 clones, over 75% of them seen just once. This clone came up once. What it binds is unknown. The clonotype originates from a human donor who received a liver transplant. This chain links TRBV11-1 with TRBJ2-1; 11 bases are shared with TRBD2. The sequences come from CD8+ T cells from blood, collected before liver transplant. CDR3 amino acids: CASSTLPGTSGNNEQFF. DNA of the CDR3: TGTGCCAGCAGCACCCTTCCCGGGACTAGCGGAAACAATGAGCAGTTCTTC.